This TCR beta chain was found in a study of blood T cell repertoires in COVID-19 (dated by TCRdb to the early 2020s). Notes on the research overall: Collaborator samples came from the United States, Italy and Spain and covered acute and convalescent phases of COVID-19. The material from the prospective study consisted of cDNA or gDNA derived from T cells, B-cell-depleted T cells, or PBMCs. The repertoires were released in a freely available public database intended as a resource for research on the immune response to SARS-CoV-2. Subjects who had been exposed to COVID-19, were actively infected with it, or had recovered from it provided the deeply sampled blood TCRbeta repertoires that made up the dataset. Samples came from the ongoing ImmuneRACE study (first 160 participants) plus 1,254 subjects from 6 global collaborators. HLA class I and class II types, where available, came from metadata supplied by the sample provider rather than from assay-based typing. Nearly every sample came with metadata listing a de-identified subject ID, COVID-19 status, age in years and sex.

General study outcomes and caveats: Clinical and demographic metadata were provided uncurated, with the amount varying by source and participant.

TCRbeta CDR3 regions were amplified from genomic DNA using the immunoSEQ Assay, a bias-controlled multiplex PCR. The authors' analysis ran thus. The number of nucleated cells in each sample was estimated by amplification of reference gene primers within the assay. To quantify the absolute abundance of each unique TCRbeta CDR3 rearrangement, sequence reads were collapsed and filtered. For each sample, productive Simpson clonality was calculated as the square root of Simpson's diversity index across productive rearrangements. TCRdb stores this immuneACCESS table with in-frame sequences only. Part of the clones is absent; in the studies checked, under half of the shortfall reflects unresolved V genes, and no reason is known for the rest. V, J and clone size are taken as reported in that table, and D and trimming were inferred from the DNA itself. The sample contains about 210,000 clones, around four fifths of them found a single time. The ten largest clones take up roughly a tenth of the sample.

In Seattle, one collaborating source enrolled patients while the infection was active and tracked those patients longitudinally over the course of disease. Each collaborating institution followed its own protocols to collect whole blood in K2EDTA tubes. Collaborator samples were shipped for TCRbeta analysis as frozen whole blood, isolated PBMCs, or DNA extracted from either sample type. For CDR1 and CDR2, the germline V gene lists KGHSH and LQKENI. Germline trimming: 3 bases from V, 2 bases from J; junction bases outside gene matches: 11. CDR3 length: 17 amino acids, cysteine to phenylalanine. CDR3 DNA only is kept here, 51 bases in frame from base 1. Details on this clone: Its target antigen remains unknown. Base qualities are not at hand, and no much larger clone is one base apart.

The TCR was taken from a woman of 80 years or more with COVID-19, enrolled during active disease. The chain joins TRBV18 to TRBJ2-5; 8 of the junction bases match TRBD1. What was sequenced was peripheral blood. The CDR3 corresponds to CASSPGLTGALQETQYF. The sequenced DNA is TGTGCCAGCTCACCCGGCCTGACAGGGGCACTACAAGAGACCCAGTACTTC.